This T cell receptor (beta chain) was profiled in a study of T cell responses to AZD1222 COVID-19 vaccine. Overall study context: Whether given at about 4 or about 12 weeks, second doses were pooled. Study results and limitations: The donor cohort was predominantly white British with a female majority, and clonal diversity may have been underestimated. Spike-specific TCRs gained breadth and depth after people received two AZD1222 doses. Of the AZD1222 recipients, only 5 to 7 were seropositive at baseline.

Looked up from germline, CDR1 is SGHTA and CDR2 is FQGNSA. The CDR3 totals 13 residues. With 5 bases clipped from V and 7 bases from J, the junction kept 8 bases outside the gene matches. Libraries were prepared by immunoSEQ multiplex PCR; TCRdb keeps only in-frame clonotypes and omits some of them. This sample has 150,000 or so clones, with 89% found just once. Comment on this clone: Its antigen remains unidentified.

V is TRBV7-2 and J is TRBJ2-7, with 7 bases aligning to TRBD1. Source: peripheral blood, taken on day 0 of AZD1222 vaccination. This receptor was obtained from an adult in good health. CDR3: CASSLGQLGEQYF. CDR3 DNA sequence: TGTGCCAGCAGCCTGGGACAGCTAGGAGAGCAGTACTTC. Full variable domain (rest looked up from reference TRBV7-2 and TRBJ2-7): GAGVSQSPSNKVTEKGKDVELRCDPISGHTALYWYRQSLGQGLEFLIYFQGNSAPDKSGLPSDRFSAERTGGSVSTLTIQRTQQEDSAVYLCASSLGQLGEQYFGPGTRLTVT.